One sample yielded the 28 T cell receptor beta chains listed below, sequenced in a study of blood T cell repertoires in COVID-19. Some clones are missing from TCRdb's copy, which holds only in-frame ones; the method was immunoSEQ multiplex PCR. The table records about 330,000 clones, about 89% of them present only once. Sequencing was done on a sample of PBMCs or T cells enriched from blood (not recorded which). The receptor source for this set is a woman younger than 45 who had recovered from COVID-19.

The CDR3 region has the DNA TGTGCCAGCAGCTCGCGGGAGAAAAACATTCAGTACTTC. Protein: CASSSREKNIQYF. The rearrangement uses TRBV7-3 and TRBJ2-4; 7 bases line up with TRBD2. The CDR3 spans 13 residues. J lost 4 bases, V lost 4 bases, and 1 base had no gene match. Per germline, CDR1 SGHTA and CDR2 FQGTGA.

V is TRBV15 and J is TRBJ2-7; maybe TRBD2 (6 bases). Germline loops: CDR1 LNHNV, CDR2 YYDKDF (reference sequence). The CDR3 extends over 14 amino acids. V was pared by 0 bases and J by 3 bases, with 9 bases between. The CDR3: CATSRDRGIYEQYF. CDR3 coding DNA: TGTGCCACCAGCAGAGATCGGGGGATCTACGAGCAGTACTTC.

CDR3: CASSPSADTQYF. CDR3 sequence (DNA): TGTGCCAGCAGCCCTTCCGCAGATACGCAGTATTTT. The rearrangement links TRBV14 to TRBJ2-3; D is undetermined. Germline values: CDR1 SGHDN, CDR2 FVKESK. The CDR3 loop spans 12 amino acids. The V end was cut by 4 bases, the J end by 4 bases, with 6 bases between. The full variable domain, rest sourced from reference TRBV14 and TRBJ2-3, is EAGVTQFPSHSVIEKGQTVTLRCDPISGHDNLYWYRRVMGKEIKFLLHFVKESKQDESGMPNNRFLAERTGGTYSTLKVQPAELEDSGVYFCASSPSADTQYFGPGTRLTVL.

The chain couples TRBV2 to TRBJ2-2, with D maybe TRBD2 (7 bases). The length of the CDR3 is 14 residues. Germline values: CDR1 SNHLY, CDR2 FYNNEI. The germline V and J ends were trimmed by 4 bases and 5 bases, with 11 bases remaining between them. DNA for the CDR3: TGTGCCAGCAGTGCAGGGGAGGGGACCGGGGAGCTGTTTTTT. This translates into CASSAGEGTGELFF.

This chain links TRBV7-3 with TRBJ2-1; D ambiguous. Germline V lookup: CDR1 SGHTA, CDR2 FQGTGA. This CDR3 has 13 amino acids. Trimming removed 4 bases from V and 9 bases from J, with 13 bases in between. CDR3 loop: CASSSNALGEQFF. The CDR3 DNA reads TGTGCCAGCAGCTCAAACGCCCTCGGTGAGCAGTTCTTC.

The chain uses TRBV4-1 and TRBJ2-7; 9 bases match TRBD1. Germline V gene lookup returns CDR1 MGHRA and CDR2 YSYEKL. V was pared by 1 base and J by 3 bases, with 7 bases of the junction left unmatched. The CDR3 has 16 residues. The CDR3 DNA sequence: TGCGCCAGCAGCCAAGTCGGGACAGGGCCCTACTACGAGCAGTACTTC. Its protein product is CASSQVGTGPYYEQYF.

The rearrangement joins TRBV7-2 to TRBJ1-1; maybe TRBD1 (6 bases). This CDR3 is built from 15 residues. Trimming removed 3 bases at V and 0 bases at J, with 11 bases between. Germline V gene lookup returns CDR1 SGHTA and CDR2 FQGNSA. The CDR3: CASSLNYRVNTEAFF. As DNA, the CDR3 is TGTGCCAGCAGCTTGAACTACAGGGTGAACACTGAAGCTTTCTTT.

V gene TRBV29-1 combines with J gene TRBJ1-4; maybe TRBD1 (5 bases). CDR3 length: 15 residues. CDR1 SQVTM and CDR2 ANQGSEA come from the germline V gene. V gave up 4 bases and J gave up 0 bases, with 12 bases separating them. DNA of the CDR3: TGCAGCGTTGGCGTCACAGGTGCAACTAATGAAAAACTGTTTTTT. Translated: CSVGVTGATNEKLFF.

This sequence joins TRBV18 and TRBJ1-4; TRBD1 is a possible D gene (6 bases). Germline assignment: CDR1 KGHSH and CDR2 LQKENI. V lost 1 base and J 4 bases, leaving 10 bases between the germline ends. The CDR3 length is 15 residues. The CDR3 DNA sequence: TGTGCCAGCTCACCACTTCCGGACAGTAATGAAAAACTGTTTTTT. Translation: CASSPLPDSNEKLFF.

The genes are TRBV11-2 and TRBJ1-5; D remains ambiguous. Germline values: CDR1 SGHAT, CDR2 FQNNGV. V dropped 4 bases and J dropped 4 bases, with 8 bases sitting between them. The CDR3 runs to 13 residues. The CDR3 region is CASSSSRNQPQHF. The CDR3 DNA reads TGTGCCAGCAGCTCTAGTCGAAATCAGCCCCAGCATTTT.

The CDR3 here is CAWSVGGDGQPQHF. CDR3 coding DNA: TGTGCCTGGAGTGTTGGAGGGGATGGACAGCCCCAGCATTTT. The chain employs TRBV30 and TRBJ1-5, with TRBD1 as a possible D gene (5 bases). The CDR3 has 14 residues. Germline V gene sequence: CDR1 GTSNPN, CDR2 SVGIG (reference sequence). V was shortened by 0 bases and J by 7 bases, with 13 bases between the two germline ends.

This chain connects TRBV11-3 to TRBJ2-1; 9 nucleotides agree with TRBD2. CDR1 SGHNT and CDR2 YENEEA come from the germline V gene. This CDR3 contains 15 residues. Trimming at V came to 1 base and at J to 6 bases, leaving 4 bases not matched to a gene. CDR3 sequence reads: CASSLGTSVGNEQFF. Written as DNA, the CDR3 is TGTGCCAGCAGCTTAGGGACTAGCGTGGGCAATGAGCAGTTCTTC.

This clone was detected only a few times. The CDR3 loop is CASSPRATGRNSPLHF. CDR3 DNA sequence: TGTGCCAGCAGCCCAAGAGCTACAGGGCGTAATTCACCCCTCCACTTT. The V and J genes are TRBV9 and TRBJ1-6, with D perhaps matching TRBD1 (6 bases). With 4 bases removed from V and 6 bases from J, the gap between germline ends came to 17 bases. The CDR3 extends over 16 amino acids. Germline CDR1 and CDR2: SGDLS and YYNGEE.

CDR3 sequence reads: CASSSAGTGLEKLFF. The CDR3 DNA reads TGTGCCAGCAGTTCAGCCGGGACAGGGCTGGAAAAACTGTTTTTT. The chain employs TRBV27 and TRBJ1-4; 9 bases map to TRBD1. CDR1 and CDR2 (germline): MNHEY, SMNVEV (reference sequence). This CDR3 contains 15 residues. The V and J ends lost 4 bases and 8 bases, in that order; junction bases with no gene match: 8. Based on the CDR3 plus reference TRBV27 and TRBJ1-4, the full variable domain is EAQVTQNPRYLITVTGKKLTVTCSQNMNHEYMSWYRQDPGLGLRQIYYSMNVEVTDKGDVPEGYKVSRKEKRNFPLILESPSPNQTSLYFCASSSAGTGLEKLFFGSGTQLSVL.

The V and J genes are TRBV3-1 (or the pseudogene TRBV3-2) and TRBJ1-2; 7 nucleotides agree with TRBD1. The V gene's germline CDR1 is LGHDT and CDR2 YNNKEL (reference sequence). Trimming cost V 4 bases and J 1 base; bases outside gene matches: 3. This CDR3 is 14 amino acids long. CDR3 in amino acids: CASSPTGNNYGYTF. DNA of the CDR3: TGTGCCAGCAGCCCGACAGGGAATAACTATGGCTACACCTTC.

This chain uses TRBV5-4 with TRBJ2-2; 7 bases are a match to TRBD1. CDR3 length equals 15 residues. The junction had 5 bases not matched to a gene; V was cut back by 4 bases and J by 2 bases. Germline CDR1 SGHNT, CDR2 YYREEE (reference sequence). This chain's CDR3 is CASSKRTGNTGELFF. The CDR3 DNA sequence: TGTGCCAGCAGCAAAAGGACAGGAAACACCGGGGAGCTGTTTTTT.

The rearrangement uses TRBV5-6 and TRBJ2-7; 12 positions match TRBD1. Per germline, CDR1 SGHDT and CDR2 YYEEEE. The CDR3 is 15 amino acids. J lost 2 bases, V lost 3 bases, and 3 bases had no gene match. DNA of the CDR3: TGTGCCAGCAGCTGGGACAGGGGGCCGCCCTACGAGCAGTACTTC. This sequence encodes CASSWDRGPPYEQYF.

The chain links TRBV11-3 to TRBJ2-2, with 11 nucleotides matching TRBD2. This CDR3 comprises 21 residues. Germline V CDR1 and CDR2: SGHNT, YENEEA. With 0 bases clipped from V and 6 bases from J, the junction kept 18 bases outside the gene matches. The DNA of the CDR3 is TGTGCCAGCAGCTTAGATCAACTAGCGGGGGCTCTGGGCGGCGGCGCCGGGGAGCTGTTTTTT. Residues: CASSLDQLAGALGGGAGELFF.

The rearrangement links TRBV7-8 to TRBJ2-2, with 7 bases lining up with TRBD2. V shed 5 bases, J shed 4 bases, and the junction held 10 bases outside the gene matches. The length of the CDR3 is 16 residues. Germline V CDR1 and CDR2: SGHVS, FQNEAQ. DNA for the CDR3: TGTGCCAGCAGCCGCGGCGGGGGAGGTGTCACCGGGGAGCTGTTTTTT. It specifies CASSRGGGGVTGELFF.

A single count supports this clone. J is TRBJ1-1 and V is TRBV24-1, with D perhaps matching TRBD1 (6 bases). Trimming removed 7 bases at V and 5 bases at J, with 10 bases between. The CDR3 covers 12 residues. CDR1 is KGHDR and CDR2 is SFDVKD in the germline V gene. The CDR3 sequence: CATRDQGTEAFF. For the CDR3, the DNA is TGTGCCACCAGAGACCAGGGGACTGAAGCTTTCTTT.

The rearrangement joins TRBV30 to TRBJ2-3, with 8 bases fitting TRBD2. Germline CDR1 GTSNPN, CDR2 SVGIG (reference sequence). V gave up 3 bases and J gave up 5 bases; unmatched junction bases: 4. The CDR3 runs to 13 residues. CDR3 sequence (DNA): TGTGCCTGGAGCGGGGGGGTGGGAGATACGCAGTATTTT. Protein product: CAWSGGVGDTQYF.

This clone was observed a few times. The chain employs TRBV19 and TRBJ2-3; D is ambiguous. Trimming took 8 bases from V and 2 from J, leaving 11 bases between them. The CDR3 runs to 13 residues. The germline V gene encodes CDR1 LNHDA and CDR2 SQIVND (reference sequence). The CDR3 nucleotides read TGTGCCAGTGGGCCCTTGGTCACAGATACGCAGTATTTT. Encoded protein: CASGPLVTDTQYF.

The rearrangement uses TRBV6-5 and TRBJ2-3; TRBD2 is a possible D gene (6 bases). From germline, CDR1 is MNHEY and CDR2 SVGAGI. V gave up 7 bases and J gave up 0 bases, with 14 bases separating them. The CDR3 loop spans 15 amino acids. Written as DNA, the CDR3 is TGTGCCAGCACGTCTTCTAGCGTTAGCACAGATACGCAGTATTTT. Amino acid sequence: CASTSSSVSTDTQYF.

The chain carries TRBV7-8 and TRBJ2-1; TRBD2 is a possible D gene (5 bases). Between the trimmed V and J ends, which lost 7 bases and 10 bases, there was a span of 14 bases. The germline CDR1 and CDR2 sequences are SGHVS and FQNEAQ. This CDR3 comprises 12 residues. The CDR3 protein is CASTLGLMEQFF. In nucleotides, the CDR3 is TGTGCCAGCACCCTCGGACTCATGGAGCAGTTCTTC.

The chain carries TRBV4-1 and TRBJ2-7; 8 nucleotides line up with TRBD1. V dropped 0 bases and J dropped 1; count of bases not matched to a gene: 2. The CDR3 has 15 amino acids. CDR1 and CDR2 from the germline V gene are MGHRA and YSYEKL. DNA of the CDR3: TGCGCCAGCAGCCAAGAACGGGACAGGTCCTACGAGCAGTACTTC. Amino acids: CASSQERDRSYEQYF.

The rearrangement links TRBV3-1 (or the pseudogene TRBV3-2) to TRBJ1-2; TRBD1 aligns across 9 bases. Germline CDR1 reads LGHDT; CDR2 reads YNNKEL (reference sequence). The V segment lost 4 bases and the J segment 8 bases; nucleotides outside the gene matches: 11. This CDR3 is 15 amino acids long. CDR3 loop: CASSLPDRGERGYTF. CDR3 DNA: TGTGCCAGCAGCCTTCCGGACAGGGGTGAAAGGGGCTACACCTTC.

The chain combines TRBV5-6 with TRBJ2-3, with a tentative D call TRBD1 (6 bases). This CDR3 has 16 amino acids. Trimming stripped 0 bases from V and 3 bases from J, with 14 bases between. The V gene's germline CDR1 is SGHDT and CDR2 YYEEEE. The CDR3 nucleotides read TGTGCCAGCAGCTTGGTTCTGGGGGCAGGTACAGATACGCAGTATTTT. This codes for CASSLVLGAGTDTQYF.

This clone has more than one count but fewer than ten. The gene calls are TRBV2 and TRBJ1-2, with 8 bases identical to TRBD1. The CDR3 has 14 residues. Trimming took 6 bases from V and 7 from J; bases not matched to a gene: 10. The germline CDR1 and CDR2 sequences are SNHLY and FYNNEI. The DNA of the CDR3 is TGTGCCAGCAGCGTACGGACAGGGTTCTCTGGCTACACCTTC. Its translation is CASSVRTGFSGYTF. Combining the CDR3 with reference TRBV2 and TRBJ1-2 gives the whole variable domain EPEVTQTPSHQVTQMGQEVILRCVPISNHLYFYWYRQILGQKVEFLVSFYNNEISEKSEIFDDQFSVERPDGSNFTLKIRSTKLEDSAMYFCASSVRTGFSGYTFGSGTRLTVV.